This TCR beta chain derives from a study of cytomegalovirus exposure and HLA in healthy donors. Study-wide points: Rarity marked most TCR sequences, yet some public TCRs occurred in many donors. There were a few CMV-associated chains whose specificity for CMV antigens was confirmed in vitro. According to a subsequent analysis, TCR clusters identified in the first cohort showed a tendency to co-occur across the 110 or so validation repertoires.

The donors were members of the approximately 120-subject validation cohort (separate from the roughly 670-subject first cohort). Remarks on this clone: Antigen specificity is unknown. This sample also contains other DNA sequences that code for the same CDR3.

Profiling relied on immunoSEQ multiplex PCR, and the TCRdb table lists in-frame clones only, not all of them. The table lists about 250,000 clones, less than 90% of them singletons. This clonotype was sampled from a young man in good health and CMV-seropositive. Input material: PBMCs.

Written as DNA, the CDR3 is TGCGCCAGCAGTTCCGGGACTAGCACAGATACGCAGTATTTT. This sequence encodes CASSSGTSTDTQYF. The chain is built from TRBV5-1 and TRBJ2-3; D is possibly TRBD2 (6 bases). Germline V gives CDR1 SGHRS, CDR2 YFSETQ. The CDR3 totals 14 residues. V gave up 5 bases and J gave up 0 bases, with 10 bases separating them. Together with reference TRBV5-1 and TRBJ2-3, the CDR3 gives the full variable domain: KAGVTQTPRYLIKTRGQQVTLSCSPISGHRSVSWYQQTPGQGLQFLFEYFSETQRNKGNFPGRFSGRQFSNSRSEMNVSTLELGDSALYLCASSSGTSTDTQYFGPGTRLTVL.